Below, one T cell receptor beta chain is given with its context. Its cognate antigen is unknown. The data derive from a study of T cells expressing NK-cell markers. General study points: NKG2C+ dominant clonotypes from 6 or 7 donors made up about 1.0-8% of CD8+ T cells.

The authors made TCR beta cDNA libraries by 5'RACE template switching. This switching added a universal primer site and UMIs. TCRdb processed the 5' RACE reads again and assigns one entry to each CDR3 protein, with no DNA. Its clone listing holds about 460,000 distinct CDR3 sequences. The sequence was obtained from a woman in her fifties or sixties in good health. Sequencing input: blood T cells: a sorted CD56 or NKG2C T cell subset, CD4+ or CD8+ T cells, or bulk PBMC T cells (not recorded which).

The CDR3 is CASSELPSGGSGELFF. This rearrangement joins TRBV3-1 to TRBJ2-2; TCRdb selects TRBD2, and the lack of DNA leaves this call unchecked. The germline CDR1 and CDR2 sequences are LGHDT and YNNKEL (reference sequence). The CDR3 extends over 16 amino acids.